This T cell receptor beta chain was retrieved from a study of control samples from healthy donors and cancer patients. Profiling relied on immunoSEQ multiplex PCR, and the TCRdb table lists in-frame clones only, not all of them. The sample contains some 150,000 clones, roughly 90% of which appear only once. The CDR3 totals 15 residues. V was shortened by 0 bases and J by 6 bases, with 14 bases between the two germline ends. Germline CDR1 reads MNHEY; CDR2 reads SVGEGT. The source of this sequence is a man aged 25 to 40 in good health. The chain is built from TRBV6-2 or TRBV6-3 and TRBJ1-2; tentatively, D is TRBD1 (5 bases). Sequenced material: blood. CDR3 protein: CASSYSVGQGDGYTF. The CDR3 DNA reads TGTGCCAGCAGTTACTCCGTGGGGCAGGGAGATGGCTACACCTTC.